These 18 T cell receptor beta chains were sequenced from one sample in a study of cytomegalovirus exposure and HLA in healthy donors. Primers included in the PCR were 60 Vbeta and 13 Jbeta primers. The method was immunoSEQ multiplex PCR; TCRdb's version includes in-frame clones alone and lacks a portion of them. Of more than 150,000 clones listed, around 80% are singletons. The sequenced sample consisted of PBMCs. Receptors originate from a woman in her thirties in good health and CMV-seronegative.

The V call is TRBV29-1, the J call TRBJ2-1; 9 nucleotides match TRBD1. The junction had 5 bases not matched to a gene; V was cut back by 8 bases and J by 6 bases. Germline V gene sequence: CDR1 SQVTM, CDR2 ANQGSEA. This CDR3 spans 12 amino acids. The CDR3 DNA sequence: TGCAGCTGGGGGACAGGGATCAATGAGCAGTTCTTC. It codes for CSWGTGINEQFF.

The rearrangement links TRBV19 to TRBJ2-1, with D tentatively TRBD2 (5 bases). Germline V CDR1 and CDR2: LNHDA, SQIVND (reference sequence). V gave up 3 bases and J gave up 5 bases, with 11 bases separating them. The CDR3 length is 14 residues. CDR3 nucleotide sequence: TGTGCCAGTAGTATTGAAGGGAGTGACAATGAGCAGTTCTTC. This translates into CASSIEGSDNEQFF.

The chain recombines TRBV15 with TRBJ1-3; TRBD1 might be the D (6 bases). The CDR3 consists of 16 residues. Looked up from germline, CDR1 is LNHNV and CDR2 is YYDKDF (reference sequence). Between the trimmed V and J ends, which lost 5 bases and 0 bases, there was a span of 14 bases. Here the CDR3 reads CATSFRGLPSGNTIYF. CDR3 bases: TGTGCCACCAGCTTCAGGGGCCTCCCCTCTGGAAACACCATATATTTT.

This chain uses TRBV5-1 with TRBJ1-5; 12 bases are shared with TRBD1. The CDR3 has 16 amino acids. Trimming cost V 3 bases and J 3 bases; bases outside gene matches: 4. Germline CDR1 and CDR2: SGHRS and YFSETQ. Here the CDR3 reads CASSYGTGGYNQPQHF. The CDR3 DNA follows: TGCGCCAGCAGCTACGGGACAGGGGGCTACAATCAGCCCCAGCATTTT.

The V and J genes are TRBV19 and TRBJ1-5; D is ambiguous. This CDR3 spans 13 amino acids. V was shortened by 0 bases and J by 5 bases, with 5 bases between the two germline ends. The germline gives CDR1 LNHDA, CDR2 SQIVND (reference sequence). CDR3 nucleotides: TGTGCCAGTAGTATAGAAGCCTATCAGCCCCAGCATTTT. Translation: CASSIEAYQPQHF.

The CDR3 DNA reads TGTGCCAGCAGCTTATGGGGACACACCCTCCACTTT. This encodes CASSLWGHTLHF. The V call is TRBV5-4, the J call TRBJ1-6; D is perhaps TRBD1 (6 bases). Trimming took off 2 bases at V and 14 bases at J, with 11 bases between the two ends. Germline assignment: CDR1 SGHNT and CDR2 YYREEE (reference sequence). This CDR3 contains 12 residues.

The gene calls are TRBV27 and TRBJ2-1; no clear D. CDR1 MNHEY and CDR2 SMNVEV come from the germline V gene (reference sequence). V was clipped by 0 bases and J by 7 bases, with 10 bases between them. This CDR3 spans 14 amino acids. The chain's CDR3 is CASSLSSEWNEQFF. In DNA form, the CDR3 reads TGTGCCAGCAGTTTATCGTCTGAGTGGAATGAGCAGTTCTTC.

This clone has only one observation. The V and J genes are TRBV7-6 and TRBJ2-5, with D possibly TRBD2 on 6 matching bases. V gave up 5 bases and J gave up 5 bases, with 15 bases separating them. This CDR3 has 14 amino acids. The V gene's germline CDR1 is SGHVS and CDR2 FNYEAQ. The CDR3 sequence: CASSPLGGFETQYF. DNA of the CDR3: TGTGCCAGCAGCCCCCTGGGAGGTTTCGAGACCCAGTACTTC.

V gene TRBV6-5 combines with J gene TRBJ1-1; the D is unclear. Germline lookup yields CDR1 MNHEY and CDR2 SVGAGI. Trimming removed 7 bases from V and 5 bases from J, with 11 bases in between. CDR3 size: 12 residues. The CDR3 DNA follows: TGTGCCAGCAAACGGCCGGGGACTGAAGCTTTCTTT. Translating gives CASKRPGTEAFF.

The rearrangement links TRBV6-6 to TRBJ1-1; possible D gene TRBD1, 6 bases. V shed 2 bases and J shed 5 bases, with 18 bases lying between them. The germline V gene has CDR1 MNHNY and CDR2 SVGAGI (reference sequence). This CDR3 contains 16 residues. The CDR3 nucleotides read TGTGCCAGCAGTTACAACCGACCAGGGGCCGGAACTGAAGCTTTCTTT. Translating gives CASSYNRPGAGTEAFF.

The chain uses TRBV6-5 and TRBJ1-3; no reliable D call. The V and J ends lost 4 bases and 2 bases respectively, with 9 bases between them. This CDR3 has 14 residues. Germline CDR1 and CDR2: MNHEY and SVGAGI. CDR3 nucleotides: TGTGCCAGCAGTTCGGGGATCCCTGGAAACACCATATATTTT. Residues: CASSSGIPGNTIYF.

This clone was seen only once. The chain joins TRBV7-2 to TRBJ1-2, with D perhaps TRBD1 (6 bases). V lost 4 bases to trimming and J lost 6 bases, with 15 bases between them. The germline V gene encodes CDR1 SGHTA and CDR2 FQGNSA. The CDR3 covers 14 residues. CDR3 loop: CASSSLGTYDGYTF. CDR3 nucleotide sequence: TGTGCCAGCAGCTCACTCGGGACATACGATGGCTACACCTTC.

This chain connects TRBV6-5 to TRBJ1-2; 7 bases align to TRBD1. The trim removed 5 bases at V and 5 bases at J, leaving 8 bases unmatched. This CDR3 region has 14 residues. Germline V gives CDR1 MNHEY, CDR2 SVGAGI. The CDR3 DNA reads TGTGCCAGCAGTGAACAGGGGATGGGGTATGGCTACACCTTC. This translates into CASSEQGMGYGYTF.

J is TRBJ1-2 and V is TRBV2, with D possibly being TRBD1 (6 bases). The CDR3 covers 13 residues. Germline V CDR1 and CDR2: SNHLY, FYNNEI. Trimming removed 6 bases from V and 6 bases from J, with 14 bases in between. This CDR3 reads CASRGTSGNGYTF. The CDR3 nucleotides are TGTGCCAGCAGAGGGACATCAGGGAATGGCTACACCTTC.

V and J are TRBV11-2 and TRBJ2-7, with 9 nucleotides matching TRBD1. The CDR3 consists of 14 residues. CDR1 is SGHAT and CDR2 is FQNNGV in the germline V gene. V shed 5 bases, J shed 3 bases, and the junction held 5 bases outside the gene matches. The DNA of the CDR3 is TGTGCCAGCAGCGTCGGGACAGGGTTCTACGAGCAGTACTTC. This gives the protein CASSVGTGFYEQYF. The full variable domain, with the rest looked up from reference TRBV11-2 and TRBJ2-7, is EAGVAQSPRYKIIEKRQSVAFWCNPISGHATLYWYQQILGQGPKLLIQFQNNGVVDDSQLPKDRFSAERLKGVDSTLKIQPAKLEDSAVYLCASSVGTGFYEQYFGPGTRLTVT.

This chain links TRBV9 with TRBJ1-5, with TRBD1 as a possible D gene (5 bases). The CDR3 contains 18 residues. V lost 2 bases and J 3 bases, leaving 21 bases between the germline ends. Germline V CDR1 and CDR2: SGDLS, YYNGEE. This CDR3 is CASSVGIGANWDNQPQHF. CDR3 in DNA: TGTGCCAGCAGCGTGGGGATTGGGGCAAATTGGGACAATCAGCCCCAGCATTTT.

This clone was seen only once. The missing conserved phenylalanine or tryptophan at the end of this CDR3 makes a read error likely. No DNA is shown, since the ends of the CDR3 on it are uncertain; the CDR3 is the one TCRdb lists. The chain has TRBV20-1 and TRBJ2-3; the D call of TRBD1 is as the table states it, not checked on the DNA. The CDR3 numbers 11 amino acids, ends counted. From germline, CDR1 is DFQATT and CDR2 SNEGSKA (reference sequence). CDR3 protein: CSAQPVVDSSL.

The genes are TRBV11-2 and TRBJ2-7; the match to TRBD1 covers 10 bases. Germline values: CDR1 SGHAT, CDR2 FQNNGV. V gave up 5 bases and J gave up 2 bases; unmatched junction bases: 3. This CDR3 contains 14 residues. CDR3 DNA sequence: TGTGCCAGCAGCCCTGGACAGGGGGCCTACGAGCAGTACTTC. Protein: CASSPGQGAYEQYF. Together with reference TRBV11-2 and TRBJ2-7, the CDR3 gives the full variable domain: EAGVAQSPRYKIIEKRQSVAFWCNPISGHATLYWYQQILGQGPKLLIQFQNNGVVDDSQLPKDRFSAERLKGVDSTLKIQPAKLEDSAVYLCASSPGQGAYEQYFGPGTRLTVT.